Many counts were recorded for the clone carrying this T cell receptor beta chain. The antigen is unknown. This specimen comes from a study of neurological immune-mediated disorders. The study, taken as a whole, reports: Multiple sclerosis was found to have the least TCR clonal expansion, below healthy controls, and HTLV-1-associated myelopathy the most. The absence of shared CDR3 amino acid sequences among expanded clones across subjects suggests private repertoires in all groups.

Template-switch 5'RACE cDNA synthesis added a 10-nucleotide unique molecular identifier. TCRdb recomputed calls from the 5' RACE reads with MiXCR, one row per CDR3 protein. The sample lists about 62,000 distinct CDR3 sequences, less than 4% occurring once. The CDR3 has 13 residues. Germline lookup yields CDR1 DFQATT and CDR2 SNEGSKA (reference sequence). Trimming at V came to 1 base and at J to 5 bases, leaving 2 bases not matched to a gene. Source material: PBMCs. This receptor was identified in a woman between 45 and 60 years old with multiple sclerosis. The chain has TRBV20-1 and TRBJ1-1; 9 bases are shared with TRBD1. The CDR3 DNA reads TGCAGTGCTAGAGGGGACAGGGTGACTGAAGCTTTCTTT. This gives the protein CSARGDRVTEAFF.